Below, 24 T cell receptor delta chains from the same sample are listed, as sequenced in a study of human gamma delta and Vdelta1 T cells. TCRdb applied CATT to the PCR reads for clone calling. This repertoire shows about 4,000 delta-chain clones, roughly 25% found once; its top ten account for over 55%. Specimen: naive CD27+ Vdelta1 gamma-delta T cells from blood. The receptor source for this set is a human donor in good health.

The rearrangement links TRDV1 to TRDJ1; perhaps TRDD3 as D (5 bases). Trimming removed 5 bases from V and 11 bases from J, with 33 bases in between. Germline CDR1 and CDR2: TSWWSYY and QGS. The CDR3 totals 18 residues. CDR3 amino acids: CALGLPWAIRDYTDHLIF. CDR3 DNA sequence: TGTGCTCTTGGGCTCCCCTGGGCTATCCGTGATTACACCGATCACCTCATCTTT.

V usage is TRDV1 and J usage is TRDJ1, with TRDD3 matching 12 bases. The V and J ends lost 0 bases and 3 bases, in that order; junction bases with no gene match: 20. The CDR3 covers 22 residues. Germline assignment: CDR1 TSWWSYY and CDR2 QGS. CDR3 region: CALGELMPFPPLTGGYSDKLIF. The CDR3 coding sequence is TGTGCTCTTGGGGAACTTATGCCTTTCCCTCCCCTGACTGGGGGATACTCCGATAAACTCATCTTT.

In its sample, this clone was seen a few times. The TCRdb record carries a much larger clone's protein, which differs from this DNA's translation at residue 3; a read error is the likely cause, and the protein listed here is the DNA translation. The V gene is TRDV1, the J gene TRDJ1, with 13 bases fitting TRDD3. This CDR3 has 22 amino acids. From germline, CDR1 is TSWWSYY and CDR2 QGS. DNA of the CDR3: TGTGCTCGTGGGGAACTTCCCCTCCCTGCCCTACTGGGGGATACGCGATCCGATAAACTCATCTTT. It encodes CARGELPLPALLGDTRSDKLIF.

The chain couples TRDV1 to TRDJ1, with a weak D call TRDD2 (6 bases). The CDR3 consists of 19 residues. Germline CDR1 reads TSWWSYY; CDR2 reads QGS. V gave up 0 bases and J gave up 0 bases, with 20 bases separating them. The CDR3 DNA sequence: TGTGCTCTTGGGGAACTGGTCCTACGCATGAGGGGGTACACCGATAAACTCATCTTT. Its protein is CALGELVLRMRGYTDKLIF.

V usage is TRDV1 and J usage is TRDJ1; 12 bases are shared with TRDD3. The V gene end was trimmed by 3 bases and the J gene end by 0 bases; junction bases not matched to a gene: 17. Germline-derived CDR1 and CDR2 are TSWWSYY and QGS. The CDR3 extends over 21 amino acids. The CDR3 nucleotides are TGTGCTCTTGGGGACCGCCTTCGACAACTGGGGGATACAGTCTACACCGATAAACTCATCTTT. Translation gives CALGDRLRQLGDTVYTDKLIF.

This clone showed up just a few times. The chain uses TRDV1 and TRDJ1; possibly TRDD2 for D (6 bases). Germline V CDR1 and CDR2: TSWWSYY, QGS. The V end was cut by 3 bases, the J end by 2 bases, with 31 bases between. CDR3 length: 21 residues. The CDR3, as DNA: TGTGCTCTTGGGGATCCCCAAGGCCCTTCCCCCCACCTTGCCCTTACCGATAAACTCATCTTT. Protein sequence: CALGDPQGPSPHLALTDKLIF.

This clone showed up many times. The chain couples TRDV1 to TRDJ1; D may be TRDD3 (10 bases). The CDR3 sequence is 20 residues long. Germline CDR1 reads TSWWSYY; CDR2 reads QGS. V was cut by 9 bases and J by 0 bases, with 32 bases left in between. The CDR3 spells CALNLPTPLGDNYDTDKLIF. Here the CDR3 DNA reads TGTGCTCTAAACCTTCCTACACCGCTGGGGGATAACTACGACACCGATAAACTCATCTTT.

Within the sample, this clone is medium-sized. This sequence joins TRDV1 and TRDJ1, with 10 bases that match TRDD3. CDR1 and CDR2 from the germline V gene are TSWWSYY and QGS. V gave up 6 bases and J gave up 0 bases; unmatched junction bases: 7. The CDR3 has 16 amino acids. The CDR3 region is CALGEWGIPYTDKLIF. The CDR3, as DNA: TGTGCTCTTGGAGAGTGGGGGATACCGTACACCGATAAACTCATCTTT.

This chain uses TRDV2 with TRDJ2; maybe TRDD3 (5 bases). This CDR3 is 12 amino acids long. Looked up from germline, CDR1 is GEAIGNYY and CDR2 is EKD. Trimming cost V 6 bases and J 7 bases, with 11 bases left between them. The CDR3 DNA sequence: TGTGCCTGTTCCCCGGGGGGAGCACAACTCTTCTTT. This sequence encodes CACSPGGAQLFF.

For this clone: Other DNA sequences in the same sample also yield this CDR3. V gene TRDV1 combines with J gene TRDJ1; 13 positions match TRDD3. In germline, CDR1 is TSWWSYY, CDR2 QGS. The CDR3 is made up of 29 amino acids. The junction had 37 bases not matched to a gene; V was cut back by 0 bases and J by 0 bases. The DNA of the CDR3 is TGTGCTCTTGGGGAACTCGCTGGGTATCTGACTTCCTTCACTTTACTGGGGGATACGCGGAATCTGTACACCGATAAACTCATCTTT. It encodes CALGELAGYLTSFTLLGDTRNLYTDKLIF.

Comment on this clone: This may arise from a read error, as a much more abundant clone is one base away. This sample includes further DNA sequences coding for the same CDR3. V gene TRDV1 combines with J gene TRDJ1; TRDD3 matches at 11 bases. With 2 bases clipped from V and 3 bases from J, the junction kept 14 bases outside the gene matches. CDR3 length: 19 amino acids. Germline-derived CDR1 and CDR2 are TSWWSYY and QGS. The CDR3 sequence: CALGEFRRKLGDTADKLIF. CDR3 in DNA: TGTGCTCTTGGGGAATTTCGGCGTAAGCTGGGGGATACAGCCGATAAACTCATCTTT.

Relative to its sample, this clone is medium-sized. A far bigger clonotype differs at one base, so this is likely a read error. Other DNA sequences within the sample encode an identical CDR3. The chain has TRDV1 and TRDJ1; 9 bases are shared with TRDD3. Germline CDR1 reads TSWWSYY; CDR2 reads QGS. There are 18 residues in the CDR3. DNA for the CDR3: TGCGCTCTTGGGGAAAGGAGGTACTGGGGGAGGTACACCGATAAACTCATCTTT. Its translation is CALGERRYWGRYTDKLIF.

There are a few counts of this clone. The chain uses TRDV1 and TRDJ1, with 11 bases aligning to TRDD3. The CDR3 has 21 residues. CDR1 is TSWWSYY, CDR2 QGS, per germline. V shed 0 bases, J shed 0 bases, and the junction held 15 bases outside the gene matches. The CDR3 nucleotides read TGTGCTCTTGGGGAACTAGGTGGACGACTGGGGGATAATCCGTACACCGATAAACTCATCTTT. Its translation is CALGELGGRLGDNPYTDKLIF.

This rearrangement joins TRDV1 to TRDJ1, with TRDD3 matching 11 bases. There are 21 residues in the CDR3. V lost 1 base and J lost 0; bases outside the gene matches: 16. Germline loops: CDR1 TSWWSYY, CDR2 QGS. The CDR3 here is CALGERPRVGVGDTHTDKLIF. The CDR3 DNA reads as TGTGCTCTTGGGGAACGTCCTAGAGTAGGAGTGGGGGATACGCACACCGATAAACTCATCTTT.

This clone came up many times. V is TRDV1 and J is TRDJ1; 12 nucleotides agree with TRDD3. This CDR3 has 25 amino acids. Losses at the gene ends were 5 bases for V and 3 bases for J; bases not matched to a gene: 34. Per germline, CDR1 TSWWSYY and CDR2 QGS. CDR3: CALGNIKFPVSIAGGYGGRSDKLIF. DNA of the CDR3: TGTGCTCTTGGGAACATAAAGTTCCCTGTCTCAATTGCTGGGGGATACGGGGGAAGATCCGATAAACTCATCTTT.

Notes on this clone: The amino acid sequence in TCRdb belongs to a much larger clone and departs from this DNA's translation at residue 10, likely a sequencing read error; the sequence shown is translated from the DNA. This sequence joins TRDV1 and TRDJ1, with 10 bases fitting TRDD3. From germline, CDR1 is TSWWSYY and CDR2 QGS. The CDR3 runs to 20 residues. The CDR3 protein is CALGGLPHLSWGIKTDKLIF. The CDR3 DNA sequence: TGTGCCTTAGGGGGCCTTCCACACTTGAGCTGGGGGATAAAGACCGATAAACTCATCTTT.

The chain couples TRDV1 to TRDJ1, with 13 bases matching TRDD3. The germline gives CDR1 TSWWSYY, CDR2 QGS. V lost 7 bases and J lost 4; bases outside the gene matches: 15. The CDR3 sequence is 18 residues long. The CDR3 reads CALEVGFTGGYAGDKLIF. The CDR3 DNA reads TGTGCTCTTGAGGTTGGTTTTACTGGGGGATACGCTGGCGATAAACTCATCTTT.

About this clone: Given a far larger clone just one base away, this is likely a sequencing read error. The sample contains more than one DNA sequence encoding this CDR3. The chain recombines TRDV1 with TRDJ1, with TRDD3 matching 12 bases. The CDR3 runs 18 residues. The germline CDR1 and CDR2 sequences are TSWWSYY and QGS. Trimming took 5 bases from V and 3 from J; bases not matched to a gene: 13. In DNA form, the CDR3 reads TGTGCTCTTGGGCGAACAAGCCCGAACTGGGGGATACCCGATAAACTCATCTTT. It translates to CALGRTSPNWGIPDKLIF.

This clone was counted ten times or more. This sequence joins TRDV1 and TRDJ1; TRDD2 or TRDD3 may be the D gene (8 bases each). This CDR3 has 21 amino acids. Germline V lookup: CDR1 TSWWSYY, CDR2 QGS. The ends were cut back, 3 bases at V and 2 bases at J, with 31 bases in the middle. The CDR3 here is CALGDKLPTVYWGVITDKLIF. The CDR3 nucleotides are TGTGCTCTTGGGGACAAACTTCCTACCGTCTACTGGGGGGTTATAACCGATAAACTCATCTTT.

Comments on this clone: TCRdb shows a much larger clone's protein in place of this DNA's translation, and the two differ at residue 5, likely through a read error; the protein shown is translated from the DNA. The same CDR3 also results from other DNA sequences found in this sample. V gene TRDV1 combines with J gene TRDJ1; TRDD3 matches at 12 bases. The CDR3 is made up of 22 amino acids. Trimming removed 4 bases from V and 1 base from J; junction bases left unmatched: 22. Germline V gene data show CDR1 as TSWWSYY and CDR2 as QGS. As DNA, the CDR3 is TGTGCTCTTGGGGGACTGTTGCTCCGTGGATACTGGGGGATACCCTCCACCGATAAACTCATCTTT. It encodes CALGGLLLRGYWGIPSTDKLIF.

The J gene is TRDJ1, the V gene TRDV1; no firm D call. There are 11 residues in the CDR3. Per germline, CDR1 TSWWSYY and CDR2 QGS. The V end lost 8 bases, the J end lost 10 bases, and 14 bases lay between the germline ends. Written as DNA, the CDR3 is TGTGCTCTTTTGTACACCGATCCACTCATCTTT. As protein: CALLYTDPLIF.

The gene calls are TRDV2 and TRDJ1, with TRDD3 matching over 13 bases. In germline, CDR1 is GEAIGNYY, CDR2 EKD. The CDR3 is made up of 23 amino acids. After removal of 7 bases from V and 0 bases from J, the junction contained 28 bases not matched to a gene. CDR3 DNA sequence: TGTGCCTGCGACCTAGAACTGGGGGATACGCTTAGGGCCCCCTCAAAGTACACCGATAAACTCATCTTT. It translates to CACDLELGDTLRAPSKYTDKLIF.

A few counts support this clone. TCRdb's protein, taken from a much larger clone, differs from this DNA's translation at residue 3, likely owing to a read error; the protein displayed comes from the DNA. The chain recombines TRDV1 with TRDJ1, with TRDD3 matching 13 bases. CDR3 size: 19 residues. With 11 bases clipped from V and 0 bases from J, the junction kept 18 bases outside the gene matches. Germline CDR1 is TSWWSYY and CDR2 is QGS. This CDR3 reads CAVATGDWGIRIYTDKLIF. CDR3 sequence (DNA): TGTGCTGTTGCAACGGGGGACTGGGGGATACGGATTTACACCGATAAACTCATCTTT.

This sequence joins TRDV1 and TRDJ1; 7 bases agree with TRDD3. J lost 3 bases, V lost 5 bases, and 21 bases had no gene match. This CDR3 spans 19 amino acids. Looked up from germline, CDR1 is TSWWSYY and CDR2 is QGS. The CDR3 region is CALGNYGEGDGLISDKLIF. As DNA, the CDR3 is TGTGCTCTTGGGAACTACGGAGAGGGGGATGGGCTTATATCCGATAAACTCATCTTT.